This TCR beta chain was sequenced for a study of shared clonotypes between healthy human individuals (dated by TCRdb to about 2020). Notes on the research overall: Two women and a few men aged 18 to 49 years were included in the cohort. Blood TCR repertoires of several healthy adults were deeply sequenced to estimate repertoire size and the extent of clonotype sharing between individuals. For each donor, CD4 naive and CD4 memory were each given three plates, CD8 naive was given two plates, and CD8 memory was given one plate. To increase sequencing depth and limit assay-specific biases, different laboratories used diverse techniques to prepare libraries and sequence TCR repertoires. Between about 0.8 and 9 billion PBMCs per donor were obtained by leukapheresis. What the study reported, not specific to this receptor: Compared with non-shared clonotypes, the clonotypes found in all four sorted-subset donors had higher generation probabilities. Across four donors, about 5.2% of naive CD4, roughly 3.5% of naive CD8, 2% to 2.5% of memory CD4, and roughly 0.41% of memory CD8 clonotypes were shared. Even with the large sequencing depth, rarefaction of the sorted-subset datasets indicated that sequencing was incomplete. Pairwise subsampling indicated that sequencing depth was expected to affect the degree of clonotype sharing among donors. Because the study included only a small number of donors, the genetic and exposure-history diversity represented was limited. Estimated clonotype richness was generally larger for naive than for memory subsets. Sampling was restricted to blood, and TCR repertoires in tissues likely differ from the TCR repertoires found in blood.

CD8 naive samples were CD45RO-negative cells positively selected for CCR7, giving a CD45RA+CCR7+ population that excluded TemRA cells. The donors were healthy, HIV-negative adults who had no recently reported acute infections or vaccinations. Every donor was a Caucasian adult residing in Nashville, Tennessee, USA. Blood was collected by leukapheresis, and PBMCs were isolated by Ficoll-Histopaque density gradient centrifugation and then cryopreserved in liquid nitrogen vapor phase. Analytical flow cytometry was used to check the purity and quantity of each magnetically sorted T cell population. Genomic DNA was isolated from each sorted fraction and quantified by UV absorbance on a Nanodrop 2000c. As concerns this clone: Its recognized antigen is unknown. Per-base quality was not reported, and no clone a single base away is much larger than it.

Using the deep immunoSEQ assay, multiplex PCR amplified TCR CDR3 regions from genomic DNA. Extracted genomic DNA from each cell subset was spread evenly across all wells of several immunoSEQ 96-well plates, with each plate serving as a replicate. For sorted subsets, about 200 ng genomic DNA, equal to about 30,000 T cell genomes, was loaded into each replicate PCR. Purified libraries were quantified with a Qubit 3.0 fluorometer, sized on a Bioanalyzer 2100, and re-quantified with the KAPA Library Quantification kit. A separate single-read 150-cycle Illumina NextSeq 550 flow cell was used to sequence each immunoSEQ 96-well plate. The paper's processing steps were these. Because only junctional sequences without quality scores were contained in the immunoSEQ output, filtering matching that applied to full-length reads could not be performed. To assign V/J genes and CDR3, sequences were annotated against IMGT germline references using PyIR, a Python wrapper for IgBLAST v1.9. Reads were filtered out if the reads had weak V/J assignments (E-value above 1e-6), no CDR3, stop codons, out-of-frame junctions, or ambiguous translated residues. V3J clonotypes were defined as sequences sharing the same inferred V gene, J gene, and CDR3 amino acid sequence. To compute the percentage overlap between repertoires, the number of shared unique clonotypes was divided by the size of the smaller repertoire. Three approaches were used to assess repertoire richness: RTK rarefaction, the Chao1 estimator, and Recon v2.1 estimates of unobserved clonotypes. OLGA was used to compute generation probabilities for all TCRbeta clonotypes that the gDNA method yielded from a few donors. TCRdb stores this immuneACCESS table with in-frame sequences only. Part of the clones is absent; in the studies checked, under half of the shortfall reflects unresolved V genes, and no reason is known for the rest. That table furnishes V, J and clone size, whereas the DNA furnished D and trimming. The sample yields about 2.2 million clones; 90% to 95% were counted once. The top ten hold 1.5% to 2% of the sample.

At the junction V is shortened by 5 bases and J by 0 bases, with 10 bases in between. CDR1 and CDR2, looked up from the germline V gene, are SGHTA and FQGNSA. Including cysteine and phenylalanine, the CDR3 has 14 amino acids. The read is trimmed to its CDR3 DNA, 42 bases read in frame from base 1. This TCR was sampled from a man between 18 and 35 years old in good health. Some clones in this sample may be carry-over from other donors' samples. Sequenced material: naive CD8+ T cells from PBMCs. The intended sense of this specimen's cell subset or site label: CD45RA+CCR7+. The chain links TRBV7-2 with TRBJ1-2; no D gene is confidently identified. The bases read TGTGCCAGCAGCCCGCCTGGAGCTAACTATGGCTACACCTTC. Its product reads: CASSPPGANYGYTF.